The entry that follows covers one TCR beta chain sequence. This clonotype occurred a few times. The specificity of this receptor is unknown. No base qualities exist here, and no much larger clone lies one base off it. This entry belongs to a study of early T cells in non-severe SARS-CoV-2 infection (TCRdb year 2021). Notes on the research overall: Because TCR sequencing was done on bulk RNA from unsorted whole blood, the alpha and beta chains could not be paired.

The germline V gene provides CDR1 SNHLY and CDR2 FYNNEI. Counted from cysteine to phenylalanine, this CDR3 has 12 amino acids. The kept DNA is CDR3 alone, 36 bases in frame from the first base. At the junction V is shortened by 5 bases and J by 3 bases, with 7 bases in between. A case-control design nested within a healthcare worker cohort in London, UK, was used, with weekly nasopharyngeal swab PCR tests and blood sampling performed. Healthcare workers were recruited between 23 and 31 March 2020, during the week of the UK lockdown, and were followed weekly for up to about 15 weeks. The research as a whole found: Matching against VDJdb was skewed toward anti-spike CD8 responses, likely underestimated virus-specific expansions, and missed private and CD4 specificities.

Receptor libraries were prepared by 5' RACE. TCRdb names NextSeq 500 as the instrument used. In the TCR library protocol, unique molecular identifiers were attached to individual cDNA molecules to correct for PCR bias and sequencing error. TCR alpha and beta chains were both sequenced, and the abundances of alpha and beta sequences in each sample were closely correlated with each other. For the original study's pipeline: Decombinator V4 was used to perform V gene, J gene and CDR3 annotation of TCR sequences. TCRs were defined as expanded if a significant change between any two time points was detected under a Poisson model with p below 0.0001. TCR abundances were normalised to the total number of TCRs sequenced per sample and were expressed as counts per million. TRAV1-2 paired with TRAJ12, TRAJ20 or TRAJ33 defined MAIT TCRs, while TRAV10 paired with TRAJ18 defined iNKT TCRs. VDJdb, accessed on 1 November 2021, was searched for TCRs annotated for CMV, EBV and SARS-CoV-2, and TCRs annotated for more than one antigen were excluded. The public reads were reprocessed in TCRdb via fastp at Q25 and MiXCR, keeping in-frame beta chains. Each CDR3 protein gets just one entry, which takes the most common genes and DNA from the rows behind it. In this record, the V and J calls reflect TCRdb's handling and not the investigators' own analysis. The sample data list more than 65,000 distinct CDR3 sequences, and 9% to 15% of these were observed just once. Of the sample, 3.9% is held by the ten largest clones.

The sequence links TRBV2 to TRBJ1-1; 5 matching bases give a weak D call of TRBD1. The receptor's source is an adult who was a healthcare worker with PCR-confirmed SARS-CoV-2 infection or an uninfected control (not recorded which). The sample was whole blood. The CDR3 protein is CASSSRDTEAFF. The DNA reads TGTGCCAGCAGTAGCAGGGACACTGAAGCTTTCTTT. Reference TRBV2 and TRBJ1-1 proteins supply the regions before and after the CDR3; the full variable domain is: EPEVTQTPSHQVTQMGQEVILRCVPISNHLYFYWYRQILGQKVEFLVSFYNNEISEKSEIFDDQFSVERPDGSNFTLKIRSTKLEDSAMYFCASSSRDTEAFFGQGTRLTVV.